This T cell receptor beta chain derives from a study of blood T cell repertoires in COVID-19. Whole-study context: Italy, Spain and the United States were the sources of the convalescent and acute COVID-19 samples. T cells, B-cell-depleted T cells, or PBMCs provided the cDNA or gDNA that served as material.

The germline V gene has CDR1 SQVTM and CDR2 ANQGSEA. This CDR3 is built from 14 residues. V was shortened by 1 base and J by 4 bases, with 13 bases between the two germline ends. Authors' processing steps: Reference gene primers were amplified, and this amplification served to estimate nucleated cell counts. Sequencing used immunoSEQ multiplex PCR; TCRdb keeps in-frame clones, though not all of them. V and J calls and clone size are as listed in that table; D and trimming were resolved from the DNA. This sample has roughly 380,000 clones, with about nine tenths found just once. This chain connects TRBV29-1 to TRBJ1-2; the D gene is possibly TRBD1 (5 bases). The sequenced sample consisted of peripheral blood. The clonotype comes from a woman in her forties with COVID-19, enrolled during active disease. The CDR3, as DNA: TGCAGCGTTGAAGTCGACCGGAGGGGCTATGGCTACACCTTC. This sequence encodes CSVEVDRRGYGYTF.